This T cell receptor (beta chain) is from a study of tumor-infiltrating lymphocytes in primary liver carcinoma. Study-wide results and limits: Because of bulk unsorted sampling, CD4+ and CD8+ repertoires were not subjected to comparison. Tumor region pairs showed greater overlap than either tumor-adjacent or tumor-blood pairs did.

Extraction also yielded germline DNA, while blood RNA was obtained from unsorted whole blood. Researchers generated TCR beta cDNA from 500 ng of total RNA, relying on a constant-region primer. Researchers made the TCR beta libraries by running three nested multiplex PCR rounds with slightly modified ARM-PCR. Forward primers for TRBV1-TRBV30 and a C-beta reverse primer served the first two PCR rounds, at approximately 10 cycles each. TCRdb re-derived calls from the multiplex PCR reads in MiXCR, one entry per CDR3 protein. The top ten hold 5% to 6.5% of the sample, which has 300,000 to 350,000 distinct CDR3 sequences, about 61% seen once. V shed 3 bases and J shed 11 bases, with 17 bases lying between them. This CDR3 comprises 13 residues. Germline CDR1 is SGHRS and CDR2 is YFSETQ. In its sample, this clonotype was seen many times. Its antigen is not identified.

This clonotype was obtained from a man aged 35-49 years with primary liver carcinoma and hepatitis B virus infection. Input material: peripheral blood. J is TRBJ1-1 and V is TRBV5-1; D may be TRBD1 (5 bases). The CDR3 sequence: CASSYSVTGDAFF. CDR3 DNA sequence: TGCGCCAGCAGCTACTCTGTAACGGGGGATGCTTTCTTT. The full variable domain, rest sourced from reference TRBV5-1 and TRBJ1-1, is KAGVTQTPRYLIKTRGQQVTLSCSPISGHRSVSWYQQTPGQGLQFLFEYFSETQRNKGNFPGRFSGRQFSNSRSEMNVSTLELGDSALYLCASSYSVTGDAFFGQGTRLTVV.